These T cell receptor beta chains were read from a single sample in a study of Graves' ophthalmopathy and Graves' hyperthyroidism. TCRdb ran MiXCR on the multiplex PCR reads and lists one entry per CDR3 protein. The repertoire consists of some 400,000 distinct CDR3 sequences, with 18% occurring once and the leading ten covering 1.5% to 2%. Sequenced: peripheral blood. The receptor source for this set is a woman between 18 and 29 years old with Graves' ophthalmopathy. CDR3s include the opening cysteine and the closing phenylalanine or tryptophan. The order of the fields is CDR3 DNA, CDR3 protein, D gene, V gene, clone size, J gene, CDR3 length. A D gene is named only where the DNA matches it firmly. Only some rows state a clone size, as once, few, many or a class for expanded clones.

TGTGCCAGCAGTTTAGGGCCCGGTGGGGGCCCTCAAGAGACCCAGTACTTC | CASSLGPGGGPQETQYF | . | TRBV12-3/TRBV12-4 | many | TRBJ2-5 | 17
TGTGCCGCCCGGGGGGATCCGGGGAACACTGAAGCTTTCTTT | CAARGDPGNTEAFF | . | TRBV10-3 | many | TRBJ1-1 | 14
TGTGCCAGCAGGGAGGCGGGGGGGACCCAGTACTTC | CASREAGGTQYF | TRBD2 | TRBV6-1 | . | TRBJ2-5 | 12
TGTGCCAGCAGTTTAAGGTCGGCCCCCATGAACACTGAAGCTTTCTTT | CASSLRSAPMNTEAFF | . | TRBV28 | many | TRBJ1-1 | 16
TGTGCCAGCAGTTTTGAGACCAACTATGGCTACACCTTC | CASSFETNYGYTF | . | TRBV12-3/TRBV12-4 | . | TRBJ1-2 | 13
TGTGCCAGCAGTCTGGACAGGACCTATGGCTACACCTTC | CASSLDRTYGYTF | TRBD1 | TRBV2 | . | TRBJ1-2 | 13
TGCAGTGCTAGTCACCTGAGCGGCTCATCCTACGAGCAGTACTTC | CSASHLSGSSYEQYF | . | TRBV20-1 | many | TRBJ2-7 | 15
TGTGCCAGCAGTTACTTACCCCGACAGAGGGTGAACACTGAAGCTTTCTTT | CASSYLPRQRVNTEAFF | . | TRBV6-5 | many | TRBJ1-1 | 17
TGTGCCAGCAGTCGGGTTGGGGAGGACACTGAAGCTTTCTTT | CASSRVGEDTEAFF | . | TRBV28 | many | TRBJ1-1 | 14
TGTGCCAGCAGGGTCCAGGGGGGGCGGGTAGAGACCCAGTACTTC | CASRVQGGRVETQYF | . | TRBV6-1 | many | TRBJ2-5 | 15
TGCAGTGCTAGGACTAGTGTGGGGGCCTCTGAAGCTTTCTTT | CSARTSVGASEAFF | . | TRBV20-1 | . | TRBJ1-1 | 14
TGTGCCAGCAGCGTAGGACAGAATAATTCACCCCTCCACTTT | CASSVGQNNSPLHF | . | TRBV12-3/TRBV12-4 | many | TRBJ1-6 | 14
TGTGCCAGCAGCCGAGCCGGGACAGGGGGTCTCACCGGGGAGCTGTTTTTT | CASSRAGTGGLTGELFF | TRBD1 | TRBV28 | many | TRBJ2-2 | 17
TGTGCCAGCGGCCCACTTGGGGCTCAGGGTGCAAAGACCCAGTACTTC | CASGPLGAQGAKTQYF | . | TRBV12-3/TRBV12-4 | . | TRBJ2-5 | 16
TGTGCCAGCAGCTTCGAGGTCGGGGAGCTGTTTTTT | CASSFEVGELFF | . | TRBV11-2 | many | TRBJ2-2 | 12
TGCGCCAGCAGCCCTCCCATAGCGGTTCCCTACGAGCAGTACTTC | CASSPPIAVPYEQYF | . | TRBV5-1 | many | TRBJ2-7 | 15
TGTGCCATCAGGAGGGACGGTACCTACGAGCAGTACTTC | CAIRRDGTYEQYF | . | TRBV10-3 | many | TRBJ2-7 | 13
TGTGCCAGCAGTTCCCGGGGCCAAACTGAAGCTTTCTTT | CASSSRGQTEAFF | . | TRBV12-3/TRBV12-4 | many | TRBJ1-1 | 13
TGTGCCATCAGTGACACCGGACGTCGCTCCTACGAGCAGTACTTC | CAISDTGRRSYEQYF | . | TRBV10-3 | many | TRBJ2-7 | 15
TGTGCCAGCAGTCGGACTAGCGGGACGAATGAGCAGTTCTTC | CASSRTSGTNEQFF | TRBD2 | TRBV2 | . | TRBJ2-1 | 14
TGCGCCAGCAGCTTGGGTGGCCTCAGGAACTATGGCTACACCTTC | CASSLGGLRNYGYTF | . | TRBV5-1 | . | TRBJ1-2 | 15
TGTGCCAGCAGTTACTCGACCGCCTATAATTCACCCCTCCACTTT | CASSYSTAYNSPLHF | . | TRBV6-5 | many | TRBJ1-6 | 15
TGTGCCAGCAGCTTAGATGGTCGGGCCTCCGGAAACACCATATATTTT | CASSLDGRASGNTIYF | . | TRBV11-2 | many | TRBJ1-3 | 16
TGTGCCAGCTCACCACCAAGGGGGGGGGGCATGAACACTGAAGCTTTCTTT | CASSPPRGGGMNTEAFF | . | TRBV18 | few | TRBJ1-1 | 17
TGTGCCAGCAGTGAGACGGCTGGAAACACCATATATTTT | CASSETAGNTIYF | . | TRBV2 | many | TRBJ1-3 | 13
TGTGCCTGGAGCGCTGCTGGGACAGCGAACACCGGGGAGCTGTTTTTT | CAWSAAGTANTGELFF | TRBD1 | TRBV30 | many | TRBJ2-2 | 16
TGTGCCATCAGTGAGTCAGGGGAGCCCTACGAGCAGTACTTC | CAISESGEPYEQYF | . | TRBV10-3 | . | TRBJ2-7 | 14
TGTGCCAGCAGTTCCTACCGGGACAGGGCCACCTACGAGCAGTACTTC | CASSSYRDRATYEQYF | TRBD1 | TRBV12-3/TRBV12-4 | . | TRBJ2-7 | 16
TGTGCCAGCACTCCCGCGGGGCACAACGAGCAGTACTTC | CASTPAGHNEQYF | . | TRBV12-3/TRBV12-4 | . | TRBJ2-7 | 13
TGTGCCAGCAGCGTAGACCCGGGACAGGGATTCGAGCAGTACTTC | CASSVDPGQGFEQYF | TRBD1 | TRBV9 | many | TRBJ2-7 | 15
TGTGCCAGCAGCTTAGTGGCAGGGGAATGGTCCGAGCAGTACTTC | CASSLVAGEWSEQYF | . | TRBV11-2 | many | TRBJ2-7 | 15
TGCGCCAGCAGCCAAGATGAAGGGAAAAACACTGAAGCTTTCTTT | CASSQDEGKNTEAFF | . | TRBV4-3 | many | TRBJ1-1 | 15